These 18 T cell receptor beta chains originate from one sample sequenced in a study of cytomegalovirus exposure and HLA in healthy donors. The study ran its PCR with 60 Vbeta and 13 Jbeta primers. Repertoires were generated with immunoSEQ multiplex PCR, while TCRdb's copy carries only in-frame clones and drops some. This sample yields tens of thousands of clones, of which about 79% are seen a single time; around 3.8% belongs to the top ten. The source material was PBMCs. These receptor sequences come from a man aged 45-65 years in good health and CMV-seronegative.

The chain is built from TRBV13 and TRBJ1-1, with no clear D. V lost 3 bases to trimming and J lost 3 bases, with 8 bases between them. This CDR3 is built from 13 residues. Germline CDR1 is PRHDT and CDR2 is FYEKMQ (reference sequence). The CDR3 DNA reads TGTGCCAGCAGCTTTAATTTTGACACTGAAGCTTTCTTT. The encoded protein is CASSFNFDTEAFF.

This clone has more than one count but fewer than ten. The chain carries TRBV19 and TRBJ1-4; maybe TRBD1 (5 bases). CDR3 length equals 15 residues. Germline CDR1 LNHDA, CDR2 SQIVND (reference sequence). V lost 0 bases and J lost 13, with 18 bases in between. CDR3 loop: CASSIEAREGVRLFF. Here the CDR3 DNA reads TGTGCCAGTAGTATAGAGGCCAGGGAAGGAGTACGACTGTTTTTT.

This clone was seen a few times. The chain combines TRBV4-1 with TRBJ1-4, with D maybe TRBD1 (6 bases). The CDR3 extends over 16 amino acids. Germline lookup yields CDR1 MGHRA and CDR2 YSYEKL. V was trimmed by 5 bases and J by 3 bases, leaving 16 bases between them. For the CDR3, the DNA is TGCGCCAGCAGCTCCCAGCCAGGGGCCGCTAATGAAAAACTGTTTTTT. This codes for CASSSQPGAANEKLFF.

The chain has TRBV6-6 and TRBJ1-1, with D maybe TRBD1 (5 bases). The CDR3 sequence is 13 residues long. Trimming left V 2 bases short and J 7 bases short, with 11 bases between. CDR1 and CDR2 (germline): MNHNY, SVGAGI (reference sequence). CDR3 coding DNA: TGTGCCAGCAGTTACATAACAGGCGGTGAAGCTTTCTTT. Residues: CASSYITGGEAFF.

This clone was counted a few times. The CDR3 sequence is CASSTTGQGRETQYF. CDR3 nucleotide sequence: TGTGCCAGCAGCACCACCGGACAGGGGAGAGAGACCCAGTACTTC. This chain links TRBV5-6 with TRBJ2-5, with TRBD1 matching 9 bases. The ends lost 4 bases at V and 4 bases at J; junction bases unmatched: 8. Germline V CDR1 and CDR2: SGHDT, YYEEEE. The CDR3 sequence is 15 residues long. The full variable domain, with the rest looked up from reference TRBV5-6 and TRBJ2-5, is DAGVTQSPTHLIKTRGQQVTLRCSPKSGHDTVSWYQQALGQGPQFIFQYYEEEERQRGNFPDRFSGHQFPNYSSELNVNALLLGDSALYLCASSTTGQGRETQYFGPGTRLLVL.

The chain recombines TRBV2 with TRBJ2-1; 8 nucleotides match TRBD1. CDR3 length equals 19 residues. The J segment lost 3 bases and the V segment lost 0 bases, leaving 13 bases of the junction unmatched. Germline values: CDR1 SNHLY, CDR2 FYNNEI. This CDR3 reads CASSEAPRGHAVRYNEQFF. The CDR3 DNA is TGTGCCAGCAGTGAAGCGCCCAGGGGGCACGCGGTCCGCTACAATGAGCAGTTCTTC.

The V and J genes are TRBV9 and TRBJ2-3; tentatively, D is TRBD1 (6 bases). The V end was cut by 3 bases, the J end by 4 bases, with 9 bases between. Germline V gives CDR1 SGDLS, CDR2 YYNGEE. The CDR3 contains 13 residues. CDR3 residues: CASSGYRADTQYF. The DNA for the CDR3 is TGTGCCAGCAGCGGCTACAGGGCAGATACGCAGTATTTT.

V usage is TRBV6-5 and J usage is TRBJ1-2; TRBD1 agrees at 8 bases. Germline assignment: CDR1 MNHEY and CDR2 SVGAGI. Trimming cost V 8 bases and J 7 bases; bases outside gene matches: 15. This CDR3 has 15 amino acids. For the CDR3, the DNA is TGTGCCAGCGCCCTAGGGCAGGGGGCACGGATTGGCTACACCTTC. Translated, it gives CASALGQGARIGYTF.

The gene calls are TRBV2 and TRBJ2-7; no clear D gene. There are 14 residues in the CDR3. Germline CDR1 is SNHLY and CDR2 is FYNNEI. V lost 7 bases and J 0 bases, leaving 13 bases between the germline ends. The CDR3 protein is CASTPAPSSYEQYF. CDR3 in DNA: TGTGCCAGCACCCCAGCGCCGAGCTCCTACGAGCAGTACTTC.

The V and J genes are TRBV6-1 and TRBJ1-5, with a weak D call TRBD1 (6 bases). Trimming took off 2 bases at V and 4 bases at J, with 15 bases between the two ends. Germline-derived CDR1 and CDR2 are MNHNS and SASEGT. This CDR3 has 16 residues. Written as DNA, the CDR3 is TGTGCCAGCAGTGAACTTAACCGGGACATAAATCAGCCCCAGCATTTT. This codes for CASSELNRDINQPQHF.

This chain joins TRBV6-5 and TRBJ2-7, with D maybe TRBD2 (6 bases). The CDR3 spans 16 residues. Germline loops: CDR1 MNHEY, CDR2 SVGAGI. V was trimmed by 0 bases and J by 0 bases, leaving 12 bases between them. CDR3 in amino acids: CASSYSMREFSYEQYF. The CDR3 DNA is TGTGCCAGCAGTTACTCGATGCGGGAATTCTCCTACGAGCAGTACTTC.

The V call is TRBV2, the J call TRBJ2-7; 7 bases are shared with TRBD1. The germline V gene encodes CDR1 SNHLY and CDR2 FYNNEI. The CDR3 covers 13 residues. V gave up 5 bases and J gave up 3 bases; unmatched junction bases: 4. Here the CDR3 reads CASSFTGDYEQYF. The CDR3 bases are TGTGCCAGCAGTTTCACAGGGGACTACGAGCAGTACTTC.

The chain combines TRBV9 with TRBJ2-1, with 7 bases identical to TRBD2. Per the germline V gene, CDR1 is SGDLS and CDR2 is YYNGEE. With V trimmed by 0 bases and J by 0 bases, 3 bases remained unmatched. CDR3 length: 16 amino acids. The CDR3 here is CASSVAGRSSYNEQFF. DNA for the CDR3: TGTGCCAGCAGCGTAGCCGGGAGGAGCTCCTACAATGAGCAGTTCTTC. The whole variable domain, filled in from reference TRBV9 and TRBJ2-1, reads DSGVTQTPKHLITATGQRVTLRCSPRSGDLSVYWYQQSLDQGLQFLIQYYNGEERAKGNILERFSAQQFPDLHSELNLSSLELGDSALYFCASSVAGRSSYNEQFFGPGTRLTVL.

This clone appeared a single time. DNA for the CDR3: TGTGCCAGAAGCCCTGGGGACACCCGCACAGATACGCAGTATTTT. Translating it yields CARSPGDTRTDTQYF. The V call is TRBV5-3, the J call TRBJ2-3; perhaps TRBD1 as D (6 bases). TRBV5-3 is annotated as an ORF whose role is uncertain. Between the trimmed V and J ends, which lost 4 bases and 1 base, there was a span of 13 bases. The CDR3 consists of 15 residues.

This clone was observed a few times. For the CDR3, the DNA is TGTGCCAGCACTACAGCCCCAGATCGGCCCCAGCATTTT. Protein: CASTTAPDRPQHF. The rearrangement links TRBV7-2 to TRBJ1-5; the D is unclear. The V gene lost 7 bases and the J gene lost 9 bases, with 16 bases spanning the gap. This CDR3 comprises 13 residues. CDR1 is SGHTA, CDR2 FQGNSA, per germline.

This clone has just a few counts. The V call is TRBV19, the J call TRBJ1-2; 7 bases map to TRBD1. Germline loops: CDR1 LNHDA, CDR2 SQIVND (reference sequence). V trimming: 4 bases; J trimming: 7 bases; junction bases outside the gene matches: 15. CDR3 length: 16 amino acids. In DNA form, the CDR3 reads TGTGCCAGTAGTACCCAAAAGGGGGCGAGTGGTAGTGGCTACACCTTC. Protein product: CASSTQKGASGSGYTF.

The rearrangement links TRBV19 to TRBJ2-7; a possible D gene is TRBD2 (5 bases). This CDR3 has 14 amino acids. V lost 6 bases, J lost 9 bases, and 21 bases lay in between. Looked up from germline, CDR1 is LNHDA and CDR2 is SQIVND (reference sequence). CDR3 sequence reads: CASSRGQTPLGQYF. For the CDR3, the DNA is TGTGCCAGTAGCCGGGGTCAAACCCCCCTGGGGCAGTACTTC. The full variable domain, completed using reference TRBV19 and TRBJ2-7, is DGGITQSPKYLFRKEGQNVTLSCEQNLNHDAMYWYRQDPGQGLRLIYYSQIVNDFQKGDIAEGYSVSREKKESFPLTVTSAQKNPTAFYLCASSRGQTPLGQYFGPGTRLTVT.

This clone was picked up a small number of times. The V and J genes are TRBV20-1 and TRBJ1-1; 9 positions agree with TRBD1. Looked up from germline, CDR1 is DFQATT and CDR2 is SNEGSKA (reference sequence). V was pared by 5 bases and J by 10 bases, with 5 bases of the junction left unmatched. The CDR3 runs 11 residues. The CDR3 bases are TGCAGTGCTCTACGGACAGGGGCAGCTTTCTTT. Protein sequence: CSALRTGAAFF.